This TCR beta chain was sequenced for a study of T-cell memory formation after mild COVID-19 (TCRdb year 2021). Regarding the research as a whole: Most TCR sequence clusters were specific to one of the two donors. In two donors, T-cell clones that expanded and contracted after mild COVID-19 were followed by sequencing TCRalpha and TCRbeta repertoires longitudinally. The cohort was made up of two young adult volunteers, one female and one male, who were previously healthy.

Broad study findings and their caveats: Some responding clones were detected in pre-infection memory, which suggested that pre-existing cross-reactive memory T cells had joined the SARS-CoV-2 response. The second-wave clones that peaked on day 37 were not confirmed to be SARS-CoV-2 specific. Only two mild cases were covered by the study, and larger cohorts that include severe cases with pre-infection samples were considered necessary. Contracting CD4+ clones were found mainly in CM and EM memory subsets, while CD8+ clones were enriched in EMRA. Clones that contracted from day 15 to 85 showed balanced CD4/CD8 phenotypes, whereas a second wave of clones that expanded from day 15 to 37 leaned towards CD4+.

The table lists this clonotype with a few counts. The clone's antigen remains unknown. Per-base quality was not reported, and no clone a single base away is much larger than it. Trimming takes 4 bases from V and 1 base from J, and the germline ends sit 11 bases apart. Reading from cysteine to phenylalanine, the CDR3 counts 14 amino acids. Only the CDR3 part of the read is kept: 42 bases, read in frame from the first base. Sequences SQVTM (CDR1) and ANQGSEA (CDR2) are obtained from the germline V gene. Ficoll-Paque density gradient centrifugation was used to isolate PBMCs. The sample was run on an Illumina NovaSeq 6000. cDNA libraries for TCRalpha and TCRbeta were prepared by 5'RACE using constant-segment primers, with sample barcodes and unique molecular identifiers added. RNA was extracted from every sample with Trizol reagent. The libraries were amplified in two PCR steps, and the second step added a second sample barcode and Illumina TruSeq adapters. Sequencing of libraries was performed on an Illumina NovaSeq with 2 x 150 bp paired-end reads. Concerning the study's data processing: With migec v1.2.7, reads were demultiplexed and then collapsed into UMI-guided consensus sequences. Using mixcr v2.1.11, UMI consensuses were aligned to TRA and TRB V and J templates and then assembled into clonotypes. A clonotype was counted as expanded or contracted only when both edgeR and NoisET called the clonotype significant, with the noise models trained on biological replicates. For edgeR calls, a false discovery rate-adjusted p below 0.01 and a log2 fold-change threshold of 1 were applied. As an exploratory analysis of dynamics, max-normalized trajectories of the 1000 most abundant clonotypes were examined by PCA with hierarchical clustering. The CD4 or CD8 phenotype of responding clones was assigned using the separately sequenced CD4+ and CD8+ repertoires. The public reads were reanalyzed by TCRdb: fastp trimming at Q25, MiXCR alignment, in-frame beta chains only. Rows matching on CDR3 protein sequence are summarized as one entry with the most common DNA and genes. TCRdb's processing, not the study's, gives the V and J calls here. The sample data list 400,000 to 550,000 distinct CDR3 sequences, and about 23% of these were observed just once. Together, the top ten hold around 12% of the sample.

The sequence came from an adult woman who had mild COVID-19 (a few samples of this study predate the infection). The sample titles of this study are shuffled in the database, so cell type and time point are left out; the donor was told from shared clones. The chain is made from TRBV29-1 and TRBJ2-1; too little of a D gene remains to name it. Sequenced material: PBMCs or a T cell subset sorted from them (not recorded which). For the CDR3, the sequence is CSVVLVSSYNEQFF. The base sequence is TGCAGCGTTGTTTTAGTATCGTCCTACAATGAGCAGTTCTTC.